One and the same sample provided the 9 T cell receptor beta chains below, sequenced in a study of PD-1 blockade in classical Hodgkin lymphoma (TCRdb year 2020). The time point label, as the study defines it: cycle 2 day 1 (C2D1) of nivolumab. Relapse after autologous stem cell transplantation had occurred in all trial patients, and cohorts A, B and C were distinguished by prior brentuximab vedotin exposure. Receptor amplification or capture employed the immunoSEQ multiplex PCR assay. TCRdb took this table from immuneACCESS and kept in-frame rearrangements with V and J called. Such tables lack part of the clones; where checked against another copy, unresolved V genes explain under half of the gap, and the rest is unexplained. Across this sample there are about 43,000 clones, with around 72% seen only once. The ten largest clones capture approximately 3% of the sample. The sample consisted of peripheral blood mononuclear cells (PBMCs), taken before the second cycle of nivolumab. The receptors come from a human donor with classical Hodgkin lymphoma.

CDR3 sequence reads: CAINPGAEKSTDTQYF. CDR3 coding DNA: TGTGCCATAAATCCCGGGGCGGAAAAGAGCACAGATACGCAGTATTTT. The chain carries TRBV10-3 and TRBJ2-3; either TRBD1 or TRBD2 may supply D (5 bases each). The V gene lost 9 bases and the J gene lost 0 bases, with 19 bases spanning the gap. In germline, CDR1 is ENHRY, CDR2 SYGVKD. This CDR3 has 16 residues.

This rearrangement joins TRBV6-1 to TRBJ1-2, with 9 bases that match TRBD1. CDR1 and CDR2 (germline): MNHNS, SASEGT. The length of the CDR3 is 17 residues. Trimming cost V 3 bases and J 4 bases; bases outside gene matches: 12. CDR3 loop: CASSERDRVYGAYGYTF. The CDR3 nucleotides are TGTGCCAGCAGTGAGCGGGACAGGGTTTATGGGGCCTATGGCTACACCTTC.

The J gene is TRBJ1-1, the V gene TRBV30, with 7 positions matching TRBD1. Looked up from germline, CDR1 is GTSNPN and CDR2 is SVGIG (reference sequence). The CDR3 covers 11 residues. The V and J ends lost 3 bases and 10 bases, in that order; junction bases with no gene match: 5. The CDR3, as DNA: TGTGCCTGGAGCCCGACAGGGAGAGCTTTCTTT. Translating it yields CAWSPTGRAFF. The whole variable domain, remainder taken from reference TRBV30 and TRBJ1-1, is SQTIHQWPATLVQPVGSPLSLECTVEGTSNPNLYWYRQAAGRGLQLLFYSVGIGQISSEVPQNLSASRPQDRQFILSSKKLLLSDSGFYLCAWSPTGRAFFGQGTRLTVV.

This clone was seen many times. The chain couples TRBV5-6 to TRBJ1-5, with D possibly being TRBD1 (5 bases). The CDR3 runs 15 residues. With 2 bases removed from V and 2 bases from J, the gap between germline ends came to 11 bases. Germline CDR1 reads SGHDT; CDR2 reads YYEEEE. The CDR3 DNA sequence: TGTGCCAGCAGCTTTGGGGGATCGGGCAATCAGCCCCAGCATTTT. Protein: CASSFGGSGNQPQHF.

The chain carries TRBV7-8 and TRBJ2-7; D not certain. The V end lost 3 bases, the J end lost 2 bases, and 11 bases lay between the germline ends. The germline V gene has CDR1 SGHVS and CDR2 FQNEAQ. The CDR3 runs to 14 residues. CDR3 sequence: CASSFSFRTYEQYF. For the CDR3, the DNA is TGTGCCAGCAGCTTCAGTTTTAGGACCTACGAGCAGTACTTC.

In regard to this clone: A read error may produce the germline difference seen at one junction end. This chain joins TRBV27 and TRBJ2-7; TRBD1 is a possible D gene (6 bases). This CDR3 contains 16 residues. Germline V gene data show CDR1 as MNHEY and CDR2 as SMNVEV (reference sequence). The CDR3 coding sequence is TGTGCCAGCAGCTTACTGGGGACATACTTTTCCTACGGGCAGTACTTC. Its translation: CASSLLGTYFSYGQYF.

The chain uses TRBV7-6 and TRBJ1-6; D is unresolved. Trimming shortened V by 1 base and J by 6 bases, and 10 bases separated the two germline ends. CDR3 size: 15 residues. Germline V lookup: CDR1 SGHVS, CDR2 FNYEAQ. This CDR3 is CASSLDPEANSPLHF. The CDR3 DNA reads as TGTGCCAGCAGCTTAGATCCAGAAGCTAATTCACCCCTCCACTTT.

The gene calls are TRBV7-2 and TRBJ1-5, with unresolved D. The length of the CDR3 is 17 residues. CDR1 and CDR2 (germline): SGHTA, FQGNSA. V was cut by 1 base and J by 4 bases, with 17 bases left in between. The chain's CDR3 is CASSLDGTASINQPQHF. CDR3 DNA sequence: TGTGCCAGCAGCTTAGATGGTACAGCCTCAATAAATCAGCCCCAGCATTTT.

The V gene is TRBV10-3, the J gene TRBJ1-1; D uncertain. Trimming shortened V by 0 bases and J by 7 bases, and 9 bases separated the two germline ends. This CDR3 comprises 13 residues. CDR1 and CDR2 from the germline V gene are ENHRY and SYGVKD. CDR3 nucleotides: TGTGCCATCAGTGAGTCGGCGGCCCGTGAAGCTTTCTTT. Amino acids: CAISESAAREAFF.